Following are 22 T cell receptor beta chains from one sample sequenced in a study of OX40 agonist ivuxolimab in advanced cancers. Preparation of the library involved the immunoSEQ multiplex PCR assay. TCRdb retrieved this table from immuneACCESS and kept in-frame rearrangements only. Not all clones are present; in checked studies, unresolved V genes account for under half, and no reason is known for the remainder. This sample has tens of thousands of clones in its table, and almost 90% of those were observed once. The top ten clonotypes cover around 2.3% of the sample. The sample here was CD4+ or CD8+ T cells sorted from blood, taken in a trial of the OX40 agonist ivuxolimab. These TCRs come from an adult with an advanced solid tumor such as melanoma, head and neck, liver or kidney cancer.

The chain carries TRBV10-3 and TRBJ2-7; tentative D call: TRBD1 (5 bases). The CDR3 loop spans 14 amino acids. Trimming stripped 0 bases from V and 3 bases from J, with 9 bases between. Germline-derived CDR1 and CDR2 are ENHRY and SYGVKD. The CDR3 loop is CAISESATGYEQYF. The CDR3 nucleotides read TGTGCCATCAGTGAGTCAGCCACAGGCTACGAGCAGTACTTC.

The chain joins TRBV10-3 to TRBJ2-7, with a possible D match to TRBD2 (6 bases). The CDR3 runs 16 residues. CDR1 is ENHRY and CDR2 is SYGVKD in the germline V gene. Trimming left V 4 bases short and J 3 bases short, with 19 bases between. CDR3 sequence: CAISGTTAGSFYEQYF. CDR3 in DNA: TGTGCCATCAGTGGGACTACAGCCGGATCTTTCTACGAGCAGTACTTC.

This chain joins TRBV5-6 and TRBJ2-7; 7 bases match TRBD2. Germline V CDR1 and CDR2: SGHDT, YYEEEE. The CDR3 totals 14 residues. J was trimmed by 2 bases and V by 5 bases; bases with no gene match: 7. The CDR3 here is CASRRQAGTYEQYF. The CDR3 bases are TGTGCCAGCAGACGCCAAGCGGGAACCTACGAGCAGTACTTC.

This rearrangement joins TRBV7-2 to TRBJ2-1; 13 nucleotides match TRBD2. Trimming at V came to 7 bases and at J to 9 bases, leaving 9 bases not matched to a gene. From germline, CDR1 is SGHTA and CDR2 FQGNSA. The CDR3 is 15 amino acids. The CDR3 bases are TGTGCCAGCACCCCTAGACTAGCGGGGGGCATTGAGCAGTTCTTC. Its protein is CASTPRLAGGIEQFF.

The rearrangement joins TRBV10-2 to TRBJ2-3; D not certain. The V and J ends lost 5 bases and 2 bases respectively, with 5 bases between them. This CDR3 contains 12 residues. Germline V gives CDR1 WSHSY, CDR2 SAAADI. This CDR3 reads CASSISTDTQYF. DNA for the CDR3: TGCGCCAGCAGTATCTCCACAGATACGCAGTATTTT.

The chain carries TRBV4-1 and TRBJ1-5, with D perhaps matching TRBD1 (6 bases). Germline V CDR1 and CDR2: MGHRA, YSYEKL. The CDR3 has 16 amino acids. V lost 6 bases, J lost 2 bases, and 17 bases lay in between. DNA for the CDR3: TGCGCCAGCAGGGACCACCCCGCAGGGGGCAATCAGCCCCAGCATTTT. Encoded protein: CASRDHPAGGNQPQHF.

In nucleotides, the CDR3 is TGTGCCAGCAGCGTCGACCCGGGACTAGCGAAGGGTGAGCAGTTCTTC. Protein sequence: CASSVDPGLAKGEQFF. The rearrangement uses TRBV9 and TRBJ2-1; 10 bases match TRBD2. V shed 2 bases, J shed 9 bases, and the junction held 11 bases outside the gene matches. CDR1 is SGDLS, CDR2 YYNGEE, per germline. The CDR3 covers 16 residues.

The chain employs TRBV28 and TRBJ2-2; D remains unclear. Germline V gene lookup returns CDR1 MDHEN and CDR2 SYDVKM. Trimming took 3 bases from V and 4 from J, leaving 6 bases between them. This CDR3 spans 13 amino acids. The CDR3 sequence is CASSFSPTGELFF. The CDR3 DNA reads TGTGCCAGCAGTTTTAGCCCCACCGGGGAGCTGTTTTTT.

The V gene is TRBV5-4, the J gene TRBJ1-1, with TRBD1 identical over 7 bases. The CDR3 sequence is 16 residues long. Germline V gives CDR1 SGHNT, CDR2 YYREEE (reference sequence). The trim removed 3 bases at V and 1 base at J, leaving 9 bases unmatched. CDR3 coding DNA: TGTGCCAGCAGCTCTCCCGCCGGGACAGAGAACACTGAAGCTTTCTTT. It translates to CASSSPAGTENTEAFF. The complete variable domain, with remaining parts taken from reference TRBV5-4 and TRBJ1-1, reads ETGVTQSPTHLIKTRGQQVTLRCSSQSGHNTVSWYQQALGQGPQFIFQYYREEENGRGNFPPRFSGLQFPNYSSELNVNALELDDSALYLCASSSPAGTENTEAFFGQGTRLTVV.

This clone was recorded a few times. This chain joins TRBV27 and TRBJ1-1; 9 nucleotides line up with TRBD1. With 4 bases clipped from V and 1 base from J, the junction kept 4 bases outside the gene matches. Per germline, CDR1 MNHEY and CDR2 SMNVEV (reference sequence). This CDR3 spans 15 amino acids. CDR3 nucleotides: TGTGCCAGCAGTTCAAGACAGGGGGGGAACACTGAAGCTTTCTTT. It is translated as CASSSRQGGNTEAFF.

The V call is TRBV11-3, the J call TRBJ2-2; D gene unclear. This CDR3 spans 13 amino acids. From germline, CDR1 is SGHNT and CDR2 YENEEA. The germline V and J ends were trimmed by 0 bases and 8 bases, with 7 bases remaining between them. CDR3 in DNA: TGTGCCAGCAGCTTAGATACTCGAGGGGAGCTGTTTTTT. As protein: CASSLDTRGELFF.

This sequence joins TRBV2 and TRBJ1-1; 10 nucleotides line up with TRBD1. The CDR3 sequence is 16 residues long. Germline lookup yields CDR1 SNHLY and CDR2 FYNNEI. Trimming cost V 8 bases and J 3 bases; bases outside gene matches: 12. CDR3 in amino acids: CASSVRDRGRDTEAFF. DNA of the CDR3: TGTGCCAGCTCGGTCCGGGACAGGGGACGGGACACTGAAGCTTTCTTT.

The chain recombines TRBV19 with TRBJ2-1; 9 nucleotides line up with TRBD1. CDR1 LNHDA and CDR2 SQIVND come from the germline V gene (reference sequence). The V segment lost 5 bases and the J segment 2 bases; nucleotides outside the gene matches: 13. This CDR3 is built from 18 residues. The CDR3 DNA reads TGTGCCAGTAGTTCTCCTGGACAGGGGTTGTTCACCTACAATGAGCAGTTCTTC. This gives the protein CASSSPGQGLFTYNEQFF.

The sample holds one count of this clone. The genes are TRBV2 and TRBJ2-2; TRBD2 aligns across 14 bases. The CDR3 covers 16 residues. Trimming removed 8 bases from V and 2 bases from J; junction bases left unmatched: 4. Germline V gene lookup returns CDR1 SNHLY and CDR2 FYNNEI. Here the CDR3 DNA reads TGTGCCAGCCGACTAGCGGGAGGGCCTAACACCGGGGAGCTGTTTTTT. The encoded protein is CASRLAGGPNTGELFF.

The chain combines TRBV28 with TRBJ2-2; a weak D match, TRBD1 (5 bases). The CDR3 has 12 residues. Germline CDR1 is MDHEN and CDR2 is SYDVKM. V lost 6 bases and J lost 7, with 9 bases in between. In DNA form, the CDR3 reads TGTGCCAGCAGGTCAGGGAACGGGGAGCTGTTTTTT. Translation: CASRSGNGELFF.

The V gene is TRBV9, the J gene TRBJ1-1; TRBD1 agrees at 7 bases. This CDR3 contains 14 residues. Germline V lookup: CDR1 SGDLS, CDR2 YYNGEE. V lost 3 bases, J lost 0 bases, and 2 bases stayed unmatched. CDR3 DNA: TGTGCCAGCAGCGCGACAGGGCTGAACACTGAAGCTTTCTTT. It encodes CASSATGLNTEAFF.

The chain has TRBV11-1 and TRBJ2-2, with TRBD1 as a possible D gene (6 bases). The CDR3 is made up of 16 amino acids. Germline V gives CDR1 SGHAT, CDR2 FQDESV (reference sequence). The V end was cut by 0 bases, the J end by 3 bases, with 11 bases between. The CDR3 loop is CASSLAGGGDTGELFF. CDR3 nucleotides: TGTGCCAGCAGCTTAGCGGGTGGGGGCGACACCGGGGAGCTGTTTTTT.

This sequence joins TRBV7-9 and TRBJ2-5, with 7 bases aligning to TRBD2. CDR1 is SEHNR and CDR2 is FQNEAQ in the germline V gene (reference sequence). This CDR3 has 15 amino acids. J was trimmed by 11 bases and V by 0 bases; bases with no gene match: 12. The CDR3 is CASSLAPPPGGEQYF. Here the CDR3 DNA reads TGTGCCAGCAGCTTAGCTCCACCACCGGGAGGTGAGCAGTACTTC.

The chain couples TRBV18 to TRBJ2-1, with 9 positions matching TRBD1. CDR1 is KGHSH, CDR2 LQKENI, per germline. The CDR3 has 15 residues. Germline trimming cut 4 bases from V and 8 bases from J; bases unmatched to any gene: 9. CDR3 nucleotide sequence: TGTGCCAGCTCACTCAAGGGACAGGGAGCCGATGAGCAGTTCTTC. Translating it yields CASSLKGQGADEQFF.

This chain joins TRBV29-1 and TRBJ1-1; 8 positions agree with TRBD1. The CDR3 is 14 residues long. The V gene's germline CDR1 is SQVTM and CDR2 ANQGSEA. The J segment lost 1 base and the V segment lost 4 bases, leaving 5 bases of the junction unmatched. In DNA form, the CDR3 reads TGCAGCGTTGCTCCCGGGACAGGGAACACTGAAGCTTTCTTT. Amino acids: CSVAPGTGNTEAFF.

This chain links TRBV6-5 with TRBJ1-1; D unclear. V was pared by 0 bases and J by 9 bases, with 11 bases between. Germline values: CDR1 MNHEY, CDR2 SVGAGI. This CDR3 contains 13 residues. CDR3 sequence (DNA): TGTGCCAGCAGTTACTCGATGGCAGTTCAAGCTTTCTTT. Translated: CASSYSMAVQAFF.

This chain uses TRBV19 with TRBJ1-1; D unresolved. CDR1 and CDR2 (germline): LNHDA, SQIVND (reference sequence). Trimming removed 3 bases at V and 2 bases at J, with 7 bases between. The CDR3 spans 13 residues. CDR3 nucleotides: TGTGCCAGTAGTATTTCTCTAAACACTGAAGCTTTCTTT. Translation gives CASSISLNTEAFF. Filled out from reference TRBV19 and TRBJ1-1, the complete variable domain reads DGGITQSPKYLFRKEGQNVTLSCEQNLNHDAMYWYRQDPGQGLRLIYYSQIVNDFQKGDIAEGYSVSREKKESFPLTVTSAQKNPTAFYLCASSISLNTEAFFGQGTRLTVV.